Sequencing of this TCR beta chain was carried out in a study of T cells after yellow fever vaccination. Overall study results and limits: Weaker in magnitude, the secondary response showed a faster peak on day 5 versus 15.

This clonotype was picked up a small number of times. The antigen is undetermined. The CDR3 spans 11 residues. Trimming cost V 8 bases and J 5 bases, with 10 bases left between them. CDR1 and CDR2 from the germline V gene are SEHNR and FQNEAQ (reference sequence). MiXCR, run by TCRdb on the 5' RACE reads, gives a single entry per CDR3 protein. This table has just under 600,000 distinct CDR3 sequences, approximately 12% appearing once. The TCR sequence derives from a man aged 25 to 45 who received the YFV17D yellow fever vaccine. J is TRBJ2-7 and V is TRBV7-9, with a weak D call TRBD2 (5 bases). Sequenced material: PBMCs, taken on the day of the yellow fever booster vaccination. Here the CDR3 reads CASRGRNEQYF. The CDR3 coding sequence is TGTGCCAGCCGCGGGCGGAACGAGCAGTACTTC. The full variable domain, its missing parts supplied by reference TRBV7-9 and TRBJ2-7, is DTGVSQNPRHKITKRGQNVTFRCDPISEHNRLYWYRQTLGQGPEFLTYFQNEAQLEKSRLLSDRFSAERPKGSFSTLEIQRTEQGDSAMYLCASRGRNEQYFGPGTRLTVT.